The 7 T cell receptor beta chains given below trace back to one sample, sequenced in a study of blood T cell repertoires in COVID-19. Measured with immunoSEQ multiplex PCR; TCRdb has only the in-frame clones, and not every one. The table includes some 300,000 clones, around nine tenths detected once. Sequencing was performed on PBMCs or T cells enriched from blood (not recorded which). The origin of the receptors is a woman aged 45-65 years who had been exposed to COVID-19.

The chain links TRBV3-1 (or the pseudogene TRBV3-2) to TRBJ2-7, with D tentatively TRBD1 (8 bases). The CDR3 has 16 amino acids. Trimming cost V 4 bases and J 0 bases, with 16 bases left between them. Germline CDR1 is LGHDT and CDR2 is YNNKEL (reference sequence). The CDR3 loop reads CASSRGGTGSSYEQYF. The CDR3 region has the DNA TGTGCCAGCAGCCGGGGGGGGACAGGATCCTCCTACGAGCAGTACTTC.

The rearrangement joins TRBV6-5 to TRBJ1-5; D is undetermined. This CDR3 is 15 amino acids long. V was clipped by 0 bases and J by 1 base, with 7 bases between them. CDR1 and CDR2 from the germline V gene are MNHEY and SVGAGI. The CDR3 loop is CASSYSAVSNQPQHF. CDR3 nucleotide sequence: TGTGCCAGCAGTTACTCGGCCGTAAGCAATCAGCCCCAGCATTTT.

This rearrangement joins TRBV2 to TRBJ2-7; D possibly corresponds to TRBD2 (5 bases). The CDR3 runs to 14 residues. Germline CDR1 is SNHLY and CDR2 is FYNNEI. Trimming removed 5 bases from V and 1 base from J, with 12 bases in between. As DNA, the CDR3 is TGTGCCAGCAGTACCAGGTCGGGGTCCTACGAGCAGTACTTC. Translation gives CASSTRSGSYEQYF.

The chain couples TRBV10-3 to TRBJ1-2, with a possible D match to TRBD1 (5 bases). CDR3 length: 14 amino acids. Germline-derived CDR1 and CDR2 are ENHRY and SYGVKD. V was cut by 7 bases and J by 5 bases, with 17 bases left in between. This CDR3 reads CAIKDDPRQYGYTF. As DNA, the CDR3 is TGTGCCATCAAGGATGACCCGCGACAGTATGGCTACACCTTC.

J is TRBJ1-1 and V is TRBV18, with D perhaps matching TRBD1 (5 bases). Trimming stripped 2 bases from V and 7 bases from J, with 8 bases between. The germline V gene has CDR1 KGHSH and CDR2 LQKENI. This CDR3 is built from 12 residues. As DNA, the CDR3 is TGTGCCAGCTCACCAAACGGGGGTGAAGCTTTCTTT. It is translated as CASSPNGGEAFF.

This chain joins TRBV18 and TRBJ2-1; 10 nucleotides match TRBD1. The length of the CDR3 is 21 residues. Per germline, CDR1 KGHSH and CDR2 LQKENI. Trimming cost V 3 bases and J 0 bases; bases outside gene matches: 17. CDR3 region: CASSPVTGGILAGSSYNEQFF. The CDR3 DNA reads as TGTGCCAGCTCACCTGTGACAGGGGGCATCTTAGCGGGGAGCTCCTACAATGAGCAGTTCTTC.

V usage is TRBV5-6 and J usage is TRBJ1-2, with TRBD1 identical over 9 bases. J gave up 2 bases and V 1 base, and 3 bases lay outside the gene matches. Per the germline V gene, CDR1 is SGHDT and CDR2 is YYEEEE. The CDR3 is made up of 15 amino acids. The CDR3 here is CASSLSGTGNYGYTF. DNA for the CDR3: TGTGCCAGCAGCTTGTCCGGGACAGGGAACTATGGCTACACCTTC. Full variable domain (outside the CDR3, taken from reference TRBV5-6 and TRBJ1-2): DAGVTQSPTHLIKTRGQQVTLRCSPKSGHDTVSWYQQALGQGPQFIFQYYEEEERQRGNFPDRFSGHQFPNYSSELNVNALLLGDSALYLCASSLSGTGNYGYTFGSGTRLTVV.